Sequencing of this T cell receptor beta chain was carried out in a study of T cells in Graves' hyperthyroidism and ophthalmopathy. General observations from the study: Also found in blood were most expanded thyroid clonotypes above 0.001. A model of 13 V-J pairs discriminated ophthalmopathy from stable hyperthyroidism.

Turning to this clonotype: Its cognate antigen is unknown.

Trimming cost V 7 bases and J 5 bases, with 24 bases left between them. CDR1 SQVTM and CDR2 ANQGSEA come from the germline V gene. CDR3 length: 15 residues. Regions amplified from RNA transcripts were the TCR beta CDR3 regions. The TCR CDR3 was amplified in a first-round RT-PCR using the HTBI primer set. Via MiXCR, TCRdb re-called the multiplex PCR reads, giving one row per CDR3 protein. Among 660,000 or so distinct CDR3 sequences listed, 45% were seen once. The sample taken for sequencing was peripheral blood or thyroid tissue (not recorded which). The chain carries TRBV29-1 and TRBJ2-7, with D maybe TRBD1 (7 bases). This receptor was taken from an adult man with Graves' disease, either hyperthyroidism or ophthalmopathy (not recorded which). Written as DNA, the CDR3 is TGCAGCGCCCTAAGGGTGGGGACAGCGGGCCACGAGCAGTACTTC. The encoded protein is CSALRVGTAGHEQYF.